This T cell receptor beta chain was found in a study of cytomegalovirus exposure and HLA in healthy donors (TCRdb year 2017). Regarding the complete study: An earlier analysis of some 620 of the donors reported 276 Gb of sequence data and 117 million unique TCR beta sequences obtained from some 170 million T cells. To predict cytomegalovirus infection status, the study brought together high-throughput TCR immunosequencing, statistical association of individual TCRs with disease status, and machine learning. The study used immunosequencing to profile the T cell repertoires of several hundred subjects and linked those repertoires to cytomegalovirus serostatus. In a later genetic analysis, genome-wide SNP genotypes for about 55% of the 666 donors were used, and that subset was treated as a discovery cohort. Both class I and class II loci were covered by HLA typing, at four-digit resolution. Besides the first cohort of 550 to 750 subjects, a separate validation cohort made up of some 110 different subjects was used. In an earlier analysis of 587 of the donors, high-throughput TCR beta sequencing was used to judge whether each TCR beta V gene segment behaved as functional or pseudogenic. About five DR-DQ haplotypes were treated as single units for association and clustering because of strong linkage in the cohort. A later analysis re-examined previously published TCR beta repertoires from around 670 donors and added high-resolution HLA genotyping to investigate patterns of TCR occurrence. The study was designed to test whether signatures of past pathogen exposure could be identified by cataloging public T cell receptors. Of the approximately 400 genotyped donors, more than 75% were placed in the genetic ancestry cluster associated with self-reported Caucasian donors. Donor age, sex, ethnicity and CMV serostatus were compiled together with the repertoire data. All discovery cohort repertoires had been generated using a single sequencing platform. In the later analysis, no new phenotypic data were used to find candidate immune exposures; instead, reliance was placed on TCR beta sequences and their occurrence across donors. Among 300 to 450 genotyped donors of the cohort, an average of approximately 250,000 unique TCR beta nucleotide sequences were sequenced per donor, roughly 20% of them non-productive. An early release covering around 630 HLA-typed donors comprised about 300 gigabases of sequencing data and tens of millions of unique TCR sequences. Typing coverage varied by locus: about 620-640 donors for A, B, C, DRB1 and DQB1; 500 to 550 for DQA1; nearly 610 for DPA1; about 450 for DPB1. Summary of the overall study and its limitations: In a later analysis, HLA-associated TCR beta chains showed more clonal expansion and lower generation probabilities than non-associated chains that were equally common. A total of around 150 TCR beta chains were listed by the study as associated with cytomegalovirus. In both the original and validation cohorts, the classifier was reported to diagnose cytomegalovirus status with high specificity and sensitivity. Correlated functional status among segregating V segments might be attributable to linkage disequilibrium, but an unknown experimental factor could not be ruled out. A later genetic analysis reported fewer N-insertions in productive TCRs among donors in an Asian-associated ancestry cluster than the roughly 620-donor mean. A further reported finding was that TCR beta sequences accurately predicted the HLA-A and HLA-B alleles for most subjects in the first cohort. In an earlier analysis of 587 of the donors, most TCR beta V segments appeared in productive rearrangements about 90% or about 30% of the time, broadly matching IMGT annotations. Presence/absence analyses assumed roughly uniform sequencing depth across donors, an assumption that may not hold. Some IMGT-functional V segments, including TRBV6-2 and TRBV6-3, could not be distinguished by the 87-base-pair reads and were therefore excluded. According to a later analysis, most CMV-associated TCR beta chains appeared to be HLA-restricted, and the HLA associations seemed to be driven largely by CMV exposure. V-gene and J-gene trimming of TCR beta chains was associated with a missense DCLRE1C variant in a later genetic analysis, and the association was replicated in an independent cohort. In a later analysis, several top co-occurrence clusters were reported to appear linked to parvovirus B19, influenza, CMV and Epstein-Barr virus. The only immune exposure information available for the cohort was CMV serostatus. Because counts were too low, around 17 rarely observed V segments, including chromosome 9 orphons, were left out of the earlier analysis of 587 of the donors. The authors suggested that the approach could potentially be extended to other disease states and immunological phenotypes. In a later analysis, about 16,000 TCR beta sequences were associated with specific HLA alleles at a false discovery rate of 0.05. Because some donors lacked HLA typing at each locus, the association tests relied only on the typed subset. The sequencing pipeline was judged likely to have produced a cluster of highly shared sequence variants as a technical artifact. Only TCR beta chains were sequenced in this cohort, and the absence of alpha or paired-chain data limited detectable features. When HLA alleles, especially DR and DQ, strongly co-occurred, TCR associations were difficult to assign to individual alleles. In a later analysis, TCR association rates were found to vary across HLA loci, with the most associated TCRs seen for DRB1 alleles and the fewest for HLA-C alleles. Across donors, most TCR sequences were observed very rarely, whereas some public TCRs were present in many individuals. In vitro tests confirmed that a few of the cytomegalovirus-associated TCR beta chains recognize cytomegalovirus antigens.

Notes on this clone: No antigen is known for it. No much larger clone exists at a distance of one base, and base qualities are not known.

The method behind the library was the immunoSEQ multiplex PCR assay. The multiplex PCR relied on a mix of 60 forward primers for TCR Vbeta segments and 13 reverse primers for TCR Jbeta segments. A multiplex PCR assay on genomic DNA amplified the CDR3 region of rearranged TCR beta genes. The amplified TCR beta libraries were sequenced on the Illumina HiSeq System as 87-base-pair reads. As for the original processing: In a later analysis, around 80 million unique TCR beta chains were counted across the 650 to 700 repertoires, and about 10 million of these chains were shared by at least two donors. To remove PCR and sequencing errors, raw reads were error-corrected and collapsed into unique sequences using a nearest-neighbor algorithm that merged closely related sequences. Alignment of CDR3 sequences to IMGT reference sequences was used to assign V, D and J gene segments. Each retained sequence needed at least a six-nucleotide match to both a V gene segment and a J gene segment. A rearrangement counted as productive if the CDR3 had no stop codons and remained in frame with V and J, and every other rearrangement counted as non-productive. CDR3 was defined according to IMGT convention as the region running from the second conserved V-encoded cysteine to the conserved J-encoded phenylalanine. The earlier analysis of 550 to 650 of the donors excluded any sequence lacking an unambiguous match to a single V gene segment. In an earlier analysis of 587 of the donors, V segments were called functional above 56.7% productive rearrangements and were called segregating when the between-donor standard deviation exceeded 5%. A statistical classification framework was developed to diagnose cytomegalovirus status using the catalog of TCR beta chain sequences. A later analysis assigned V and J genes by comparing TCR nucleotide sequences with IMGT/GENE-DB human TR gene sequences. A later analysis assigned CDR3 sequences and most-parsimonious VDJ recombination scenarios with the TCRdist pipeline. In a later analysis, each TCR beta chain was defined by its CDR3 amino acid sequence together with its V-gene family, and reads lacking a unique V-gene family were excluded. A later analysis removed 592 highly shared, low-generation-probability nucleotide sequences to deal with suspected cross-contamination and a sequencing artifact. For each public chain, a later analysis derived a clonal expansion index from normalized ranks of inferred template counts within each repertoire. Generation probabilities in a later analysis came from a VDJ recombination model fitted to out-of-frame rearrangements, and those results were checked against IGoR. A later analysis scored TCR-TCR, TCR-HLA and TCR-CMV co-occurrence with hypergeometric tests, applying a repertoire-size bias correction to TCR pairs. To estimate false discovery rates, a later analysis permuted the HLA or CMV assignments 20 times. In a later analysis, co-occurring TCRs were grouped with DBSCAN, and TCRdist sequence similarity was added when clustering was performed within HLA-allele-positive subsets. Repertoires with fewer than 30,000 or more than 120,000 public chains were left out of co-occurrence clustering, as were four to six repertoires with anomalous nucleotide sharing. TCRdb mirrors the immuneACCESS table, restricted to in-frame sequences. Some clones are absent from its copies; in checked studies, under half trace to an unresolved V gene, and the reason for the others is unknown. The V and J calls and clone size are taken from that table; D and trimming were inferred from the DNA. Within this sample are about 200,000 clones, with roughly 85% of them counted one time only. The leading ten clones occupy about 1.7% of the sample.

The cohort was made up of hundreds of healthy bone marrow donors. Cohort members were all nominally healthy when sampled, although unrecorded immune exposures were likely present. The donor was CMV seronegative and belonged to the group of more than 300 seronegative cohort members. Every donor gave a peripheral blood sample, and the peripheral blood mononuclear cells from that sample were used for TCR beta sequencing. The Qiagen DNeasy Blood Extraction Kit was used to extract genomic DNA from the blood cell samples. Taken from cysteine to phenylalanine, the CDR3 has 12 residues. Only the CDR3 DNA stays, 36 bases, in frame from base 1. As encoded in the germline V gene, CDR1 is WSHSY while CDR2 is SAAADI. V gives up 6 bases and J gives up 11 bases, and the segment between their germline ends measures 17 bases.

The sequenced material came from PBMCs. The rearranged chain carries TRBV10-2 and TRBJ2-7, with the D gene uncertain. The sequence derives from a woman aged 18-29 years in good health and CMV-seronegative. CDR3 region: CASRDSPEKEYF. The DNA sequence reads TGCGCCAGCAGAGACTCCCCGGAGAAGGAGTACTTC.